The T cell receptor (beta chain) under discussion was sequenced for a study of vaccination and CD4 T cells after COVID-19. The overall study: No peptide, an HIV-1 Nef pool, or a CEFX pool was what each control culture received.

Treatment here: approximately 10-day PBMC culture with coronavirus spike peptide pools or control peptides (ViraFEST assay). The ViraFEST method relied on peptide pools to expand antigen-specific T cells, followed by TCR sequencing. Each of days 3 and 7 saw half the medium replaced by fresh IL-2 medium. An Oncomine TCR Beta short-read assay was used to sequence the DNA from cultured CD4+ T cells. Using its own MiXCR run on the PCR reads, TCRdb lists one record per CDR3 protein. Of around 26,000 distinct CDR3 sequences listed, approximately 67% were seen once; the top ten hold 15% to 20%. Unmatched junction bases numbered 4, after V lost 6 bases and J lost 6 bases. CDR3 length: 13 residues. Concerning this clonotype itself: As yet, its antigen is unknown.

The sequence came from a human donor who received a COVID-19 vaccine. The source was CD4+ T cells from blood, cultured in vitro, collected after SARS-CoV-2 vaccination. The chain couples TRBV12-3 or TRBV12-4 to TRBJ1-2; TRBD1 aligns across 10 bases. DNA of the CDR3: TGTGCCAGCAGACCAGGGACAGGGGATGGCTACACCTTC. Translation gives CASRPGTGDGYTF.